This passage covers 23 T cell receptor beta chains from one sample sequenced in a study of T cells in Graves' hyperthyroidism and ophthalmopathy. Authors of the study amplified TCR beta CDR3 regions from RNA transcripts. TCR CDR3 underwent first-round RT-PCR with the HTBI primer set. In TCRdb, the multiplex PCR reads were re-called with MiXCR into one record per CDR3 protein. The data contain fewer than 850,000 distinct CDR3 sequences, around 15% of them singletons. Material for sequencing was blood. All receptors come from a man between 50 and 59 years old with Graves' hyperthyroidism.

This clonotype occurred many times. The chain uses TRBV6-5 and TRBJ1-1; no reliable D call. The CDR3 is 15 amino acids. Trimming removed 0 bases from V and 3 bases from J, with 11 bases in between. Germline V lookup: CDR1 MNHEY, CDR2 SVGAGI. CDR3 bases: TGTGCCAGCAGTTACTCAGCGCGGAGAGACACTGAAGCTTTCTTT. It specifies CASSYSARRDTEAFF.

This clonotype showed up just a few times. V is TRBV7-2 and J is TRBJ2-1; D not resolved. V lost 3 bases and J 6 bases, leaving 12 bases between the germline ends. This CDR3 has 14 amino acids. CDR1 and CDR2 (germline): SGHTA, FQGNSA. The CDR3 here is CASSFSIVVNEQFF. The CDR3 bases are TGTGCCAGCAGCTTCTCAATAGTTGTCAATGAGCAGTTCTTC.

This clonotype was observed once. A much larger clonotype is one base distant, so this may be a read error. V usage is TRBV12-3 or TRBV12-4 and J usage is TRBJ2-1, with 13 bases identical to TRBD2. The CDR3 totals 22 residues. CDR3 region: CASSLPAFSTSGRSRTYNKQFF. The CDR3 nucleotides read TGTGCCAGCAGTTTACCTGCTTTCTCGACTAGCGGGAGGTCCCGAACCTACAATAAGCAGTTCTTC.

This chain links TRBV11-2 with TRBJ2-5, with TRBD1 matching 9 bases. The CDR3 contains 16 residues. Germline V CDR1 and CDR2: SGHAT, FQNNGV. V lost 11 bases to trimming and J lost 4 bases; unmatched junction nucleotides: 17. The chain's CDR3 is CASRDRAAAATETQYF. The CDR3 bases are TGTGCCTCCCGGGACAGGGCAGCAGCGGCGACAGAGACCCAGTACTTC.

This clonotype was seen a handful of times. A much larger clone sits a single nucleotide away, making a read error possible. The V call is TRBV2, the J call TRBJ2-1; D not certain. The CDR3 has 15 amino acids. CDR1 is SNHLY and CDR2 is FYNNEI in the germline V gene. CDR3 nucleotides: TGTGCCAGGGGCCCGAGCGAGATAGTCTACAATGAGCAGCTCTTC. Its protein product is CARGPSEIVYNEQLF. The full variable domain, completed using reference TRBV2 and TRBJ2-1, is EPEVTQTPSHQVTQMGQEVILRCVPISNHLYFYWYRQILGQKVEFLVSFYNNEISEKSEIFDDQFSVERPDGSNFTLKIRSTKLEDSAMYFCARGPSEIVYNEQLFGPGTRLTVL.

The chain carries TRBV29-1 and TRBJ1-6; D is uncertain. Between the trimmed V and J ends, which lost 4 bases and 10 bases, there was a span of 11 bases. This CDR3 comprises 12 residues. CDR1 is SQVTM and CDR2 is ANQGSEA in the germline V gene. This CDR3 reads CSVVLLMSPLHF. The CDR3 nucleotides are TGCAGCGTTGTGCTTCTGATGTCACCCCTCCACTTT.

This clonotype was observed at least ten times. The chain employs TRBV28 and TRBJ1-5; D is possibly TRBD1 (5 bases). The germline V gene encodes CDR1 MDHEN and CDR2 SYDVKM. This CDR3 is built from 15 residues. Trimming removed 5 bases from V and 7 bases from J, with 18 bases in between. The CDR3 loop is CASSTTGGSNQPQHF. CDR3 in DNA: TGTGCCAGCAGTACAACCGGGGGGTCCAACCAGCCCCAGCATTTT.

Ten or more counts support this clonotype. The chain joins TRBV7-2 to TRBJ2-1, with D possibly matching TRBD2 (5 bases). The CDR3 has 15 amino acids. Germline loops: CDR1 SGHTA, CDR2 FQGNSA. V dropped 4 bases and J dropped 4 bases, with 14 bases sitting between them. The CDR3 DNA follows: TGTGCCAGCAGCTGGCGGGCAGGCCAGTACAATGAGCAGTTCTTC. This gives the protein CASSWRAGQYNEQFF.

The rearrangement uses TRBV12-5 and TRBJ2-1, with D hard to call. This CDR3 contains 13 residues. The V end lost 0 bases, the J end lost 2 bases, and 2 bases lay between the germline ends. From germline, CDR1 is LGHNT and CDR2 FRNRAP. The DNA for the CDR3 is TGTGCTAGTGGTTTGGTGACCTACAATGAGCAGTTCTTC. Translated, it gives CASGLVTYNEQFF.

This clonotype was picked up many times. The chain's CDR3 is CASRPTDRGRQPQHF. The CDR3 DNA reads as TGTGCCAGCAGACCCACGGACAGGGGGCGTCAGCCCCAGCATTTT. The rearrangement uses TRBV2 and TRBJ1-5, with 11 bases fitting TRBD1. Germline lookup yields CDR1 SNHLY and CDR2 FYNNEI. V was pared by 6 bases and J by 6 bases, with 7 bases of the junction left unmatched. The CDR3 runs to 15 residues.

This clonotype came up many times. The chain recombines TRBV14 with TRBJ2-5; D not certain. Germline V gives CDR1 SGHDN, CDR2 FVKESK. The V end was cut by 6 bases, the J end by 3 bases, with 20 bases between. This CDR3 has 16 amino acids. CDR3 DNA: TGTGCCAGCAGTGCCTCCATTGCGGTGTCCGAAGAGACCCAGTACTTC. Amino acid sequence: CASSASIAVSEETQYF.

This clonotype was picked up many times. This chain uses TRBV27 with TRBJ1-6; no definite D call. V was shortened by 5 bases and J by 9 bases, with 20 bases between the two germline ends. The germline V gene encodes CDR1 MNHEY and CDR2 SMNVEV (reference sequence). The CDR3 extends over 16 amino acids. The CDR3 protein is CASSLSRTDLGSPLHF. Written as DNA, the CDR3 is TGTGCCAGCAGTCTCTCCAGGACGGATTTGGGTTCACCCCTCCACTTT.

The table lists this clonotype with a few counts. This chain uses TRBV28 with TRBJ1-2, with a possible D match to TRBD1 (5 bases). Germline CDR1 and CDR2: MDHEN and SYDVKM. Trimming shortened V by 6 bases and J by 5 bases, and 19 bases separated the two germline ends. This CDR3 region has 15 residues. The CDR3 loop reads CASSFSLMGVYGYTF. CDR3 nucleotide sequence: TGTGCCAGCAGCTTCTCGCTGATGGGGGTGTATGGCTACACCTTC.

This clonotype has a count of ten or more. The chain carries TRBV10-2 and TRBJ2-7; 14 bases fit TRBD2. The length of the CDR3 is 18 residues. J lost 2 bases, V lost 6 bases, and 12 bases had no gene match. Germline loops: CDR1 WSHSY, CDR2 SAAADI. For the CDR3, the DNA is TGCGCCAGCAGGAATCCGGGACTAGCGGGAGTAGGCCCCTACGAGCAGTACTTC. The encoded protein is CASRNPGLAGVGPYEQYF.

The chain employs TRBV18 and TRBJ2-3; TRBD1 matches 8 bases. V shed 1 base and J 5 bases; nucleotides not matched to a gene: 5. The CDR3 is 15 amino acids. Germline CDR1 KGHSH, CDR2 LQKENI. In DNA, the CDR3 is TGTGCCAGCTCACCACGGGCAGGGGGCGAAGATACGCAGTATTTT. Residues: CASSPRAGGEDTQYF.

This clonotype was recorded at least ten times. The chain carries TRBV7-3 and TRBJ1-1, with 7 bases lining up with TRBD1. Unmatched junction bases numbered 6, after V lost 4 bases and J lost 4 bases. CDR1 and CDR2 from the germline V gene are SGHTA and FQGTGA. The CDR3 is made up of 14 amino acids. For the CDR3, the DNA is TGTGCCAGCAGCTCCGGACAGGCGGGCACTGAAGCTTTCTTT. This codes for CASSSGQAGTEAFF.

This clonotype was picked up many times. The V and J genes are TRBV20-1 and TRBJ2-1; weak D call: TRBD1 (6 bases). V was shortened by 1 base and J by 5 bases, with 9 bases between the two germline ends. CDR1 DFQATT and CDR2 SNEGSKA come from the germline V gene (reference sequence). This CDR3 is built from 13 residues. The CDR3 DNA reads as TGCAGTGCTAGAGGACAGGCCCACAATGAGCAGTTCTTC. Protein sequence: CSARGQAHNEQFF.

This clonotype was picked up many times. This rearrangement joins TRBV7-9 to TRBJ2-1; 10 bases are a match to TRBD1. Germline CDR1 SEHNR, CDR2 FQNEAQ (reference sequence). Trimming took 5 bases from V and 8 from J; bases not matched to a gene: 12. This CDR3 comprises 16 residues. The CDR3 DNA reads as TGTGCCAGCAGCGTTCCCGGGACAGGGGATCAGGATGAGCAGTTCTTC. Translation: CASSVPGTGDQDEQFF.

This clonotype was detected ten times or more. The chain employs TRBV24-1 and TRBJ2-2; TRBD1 matches 7 bases. Trimming removed 9 bases from V and 1 base from J; junction bases left unmatched: 10. The CDR3 loop spans 16 amino acids. Germline assignment: CDR1 KGHDR and CDR2 SFDVKD. The CDR3 DNA is TGTGCCACCGCCTCCCCGGGACAGCAGAACACCGGGGAGCTGTTTTTT. Residues: CATASPGQQNTGELFF.

The rearrangement links TRBV18 to TRBJ2-2, with TRBD1 as a possible D gene (5 bases). The CDR3 extends over 18 amino acids. Germline CDR1 KGHSH, CDR2 LQKENI. Trimming removed 5 bases from V and 1 base from J, with 20 bases in between. The CDR3 DNA reads TGTGCCAGCTCAGCTACGGGTCAGGGTCTAGAGAACACCGGGGAGCTGTTTTTT. Translating it yields CASSATGQGLENTGELFF.

V and J are TRBV6-1 and TRBJ1-2, with 7 bases aligning to TRBD1. V trimming: 7 bases; J trimming: 3 bases; junction bases outside the gene matches: 11. The CDR3 loop spans 15 amino acids. Germline values: CDR1 MNHNS, CDR2 SASEGT. CDR3 in DNA: TGTGCCAGCACTACTGCAGGGGGTGTATACTATGGCTACACCTTC. It encodes CASTTAGGVYYGYTF.

This clonotype was observed at least ten times. V usage is TRBV30 and J usage is TRBJ1-2; 7 positions agree with TRBD1. The CDR3 contains 12 residues. The trim removed 3 bases at V and 7 bases at J, leaving 5 bases unmatched. Germline lookup yields CDR1 GTSNPN and CDR2 SVGIG (reference sequence). The DNA for the CDR3 is TGTGCCTGGAGCCGACAGGGAGGTGGCTACACCTTC. It codes for CAWSRQGGGYTF.

This clonotype was detected ten times or more. This chain uses TRBV2 with TRBJ1-1; D is ambiguous. This CDR3 has 11 amino acids. Between the trimmed V and J ends, which lost 2 bases and 7 bases, there was a span of 5 bases. Germline V CDR1 and CDR2: SNHLY, FYNNEI. CDR3 sequence: CASSEPSEAFF. For the CDR3, the DNA is TGTGCCAGCAGTGAACCCAGTGAAGCTTTCTTT.